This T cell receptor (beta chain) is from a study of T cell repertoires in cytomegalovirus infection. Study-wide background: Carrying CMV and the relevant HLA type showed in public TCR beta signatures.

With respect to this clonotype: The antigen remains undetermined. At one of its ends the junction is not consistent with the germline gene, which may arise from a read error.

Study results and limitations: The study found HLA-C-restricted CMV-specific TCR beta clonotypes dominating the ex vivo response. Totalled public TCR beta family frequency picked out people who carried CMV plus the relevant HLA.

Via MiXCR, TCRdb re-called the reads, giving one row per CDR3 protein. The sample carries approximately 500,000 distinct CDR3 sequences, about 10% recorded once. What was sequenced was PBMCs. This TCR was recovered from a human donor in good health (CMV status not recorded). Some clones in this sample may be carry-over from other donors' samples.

In DNA, the CDR3 is TGTGCCAGCAGCTTGGCGGAAGGGACCCTGCCGATCTTC. This translates into CASSLAEGTLPIF. The chain is built from TRBV5-4 and TRBJ2-4; D might be TRBD1 or TRBD2, each matching 5 bases. This CDR3 spans 13 amino acids. CDR1 and CDR2 from the germline V gene are SGHNT and YYREEE (reference sequence). The full variable domain, completed using reference TRBV5-4 and TRBJ2-4, is ETGVTQSPTHLIKTRGQQVTLRCSSQSGHNTVSWYQQALGQGPQFIFQYYREEENGRGNFPPRFSGLQFPNYSSELNVNALELDDSALYLCASSLAEGTLPIFGAGTRLSVL.